This paragraph reports one T cell receptor beta chain. The germline gives CDR1 SGHTA, CDR2 FQGNSA. Trimming at V came to 4 bases and at J to 3 bases, leaving 2 bases not matched to a gene. CDR3 length: 13 residues. The data were taken from a study of cytomegalovirus exposure and HLA in healthy donors. Study-wide background: According to later analysis, the same platform produced the 120 validation and several hundred first-cohort repertoires.

Data came from immunoSEQ multiplex PCR; TCRdb stores just in-frame clones and leaves some out. In the table there are 200,000 or so clones, about four fifths of which are singletons. Sequenced material: PBMCs. This receptor was obtained from a man aged 18 to 35 in good health and CMV-seropositive. The chain combines TRBV7-2 with TRBJ1-1; the match to TRBD1 covers 7 bases. As DNA, the CDR3 is TGTGCCAGCAGCTCCGACAGGGACACTGAAGCTTTCTTT. It encodes CASSSDRDTEAFF.